The 22 T cell receptor beta chains given below trace back to one sample, sequenced in a study of T cells after yellow fever vaccination. TCRdb re-called the 5' RACE reads with MiXCR, one entry per CDR3 protein. The data hold a few hundred thousand distinct CDR3 sequences, with around 19% observed a single time. The sequencing used PBMCs, collected before the yellow fever booster vaccination. These receptor sequences come from a man aged 18 to 29 who received the YFV17D yellow fever vaccine.

The chain couples TRBV7-2 to TRBJ2-3; 12 positions agree with TRBD2. This CDR3 is built from 16 residues. Germline CDR1 is SGHTA and CDR2 is FQGNSA. J was trimmed by 3 bases and V by 6 bases; bases with no gene match: 7. CDR3 sequence reads: CASRRRTSGNTDTQYF. CDR3 bases: TGTGCCAGCAGACGTAGGACTAGCGGGAATACAGATACGCAGTATTTT.

This clonotype came up a few times. This chain uses TRBV20-1 with TRBJ2-3; D is uncertain. This CDR3 contains 14 residues. Deletions cut 0 bases from V and 3 bases from J, with 10 bases between. Per germline, CDR1 DFQATT and CDR2 SNEGSKA (reference sequence). DNA for the CDR3: TGCAGTGCTAGAGATTCTTCCACAACAGATACGCAGTATTTT. Its translation is CSARDSSTTDTQYF.

This clonotype appeared a few times. The chain recombines TRBV5-1 with TRBJ2-1; unclear D gene. CDR3 length: 16 amino acids. Per germline, CDR1 SGHRS and CDR2 YFSETQ. V was shortened by 4 bases and J by 0 bases, with 14 bases between the two germline ends. CDR3 in amino acids: CASSPKDQSSYNEQFF. The CDR3 DNA reads TGCGCCAGCAGCCCAAAGGACCAGAGCTCCTACAATGAGCAGTTCTTC.

The chain couples TRBV3-1 to TRBJ2-7, with D unclear. Looked up from germline, CDR1 is LGHDT and CDR2 is YNNKEL (reference sequence). The CDR3 is made up of 14 amino acids. Trimming left V 0 bases short and J 3 bases short, with 9 bases between. The CDR3 DNA reads as TGTGCCAGCAGCCAAGAGCCCCGGAGCTACGAGCAGTACGTC. Its protein product is CASSQEPRSYEQYV.

The V gene is TRBV4-1, the J gene TRBJ1-1, with D possibly TRBD1 on 5 matching bases. Trimming removed 1 base from V and 1 base from J, with 13 bases in between. The CDR3 consists of 16 residues. CDR1 is MGHRA and CDR2 is YSYEKL in the germline V gene. CDR3 sequence (DNA): TGCGCCAGCAGCCAAGGATGGGCAGGGTCGAACACTGAAGCTTTCTTT. It is translated as CASSQGWAGSNTEAFF.

This clonotype was seen many times. V gene TRBV7-2 combines with J gene TRBJ1-6; possibly TRBD1 for D (6 bases). Germline-derived CDR1 and CDR2 are SGHTA and FQGNSA. V lost 5 bases to trimming and J lost 7 bases, with 9 bases between them. The CDR3 spans 13 residues. As DNA, the CDR3 is TGTGCCAGCAGCCCCGACAGGAATTCACCCCTCCACTTT. Protein sequence: CASSPDRNSPLHF. Based on the CDR3 plus reference TRBV7-2 and TRBJ1-6, the full variable domain is GAGVSQSPSNKVTEKGKDVELRCDPISGHTALYWYRQSLGQGLEFLIYFQGNSAPDKSGLPSDRFSAERTGGSVSTLTIQRTQQEDSAVYLCASSPDRNSPLHFGNGTRLTVT.

The CDR3 here is CASSSVLSVNEQFF. The CDR3 nucleotides read TGCGCCAGCAGCTCCGTCCTTTCCGTCAATGAGCAGTTCTTC. The chain uses TRBV5-1 and TRBJ2-1; D not certain. Trimming cost V 3 bases and J 6 bases, with 13 bases left between them. The CDR3 runs 14 residues. Germline CDR1 reads SGHRS; CDR2 reads YFSETQ.

This clonotype was detected many times. The chain employs TRBV20-1 and TRBJ2-5; D gene unclear. The V gene's germline CDR1 is DFQATT and CDR2 SNEGSKA (reference sequence). The CDR3 loop spans 17 amino acids. Trimming cost V 1 base and J 4 bases, with 22 bases left between them. CDR3 nucleotides: TGCAGTGCTAGAGTCAAAAGTCGGGCATTAGTCTCAGAGACCCAGTACTTC. Translating gives CSARVKSRALVSETQYF.

The chain links TRBV4-1 to TRBJ2-1, with 14 bases matching TRBD2. The germline CDR1 and CDR2 sequences are MGHRA and YSYEKL. With V trimmed by 4 bases and J by 7 bases, 9 bases remained unmatched. CDR3 length equals 17 residues. The CDR3 reads CASSPTSGGALRNEQFF. The CDR3 nucleotides read TGCGCCAGCAGCCCGACTAGCGGGGGGGCCTTACGGAATGAGCAGTTCTTC.

This clonotype occurred a few times. V and J are TRBV5-1 and TRBJ2-4; 13 nucleotides align to TRBD2. The trim removed 4 bases at V and 1 base at J, leaving 2 bases unmatched. This CDR3 contains 16 residues. The germline CDR1 and CDR2 sequences are SGHRS and YFSETQ. The CDR3 nucleotides are TGCGCCAGCAGCCTGACTAGCGGGGGGGCCAAAAACATTCAGTACTTC. Amino acid sequence: CASSLTSGGAKNIQYF.

The rearrangement uses TRBV12-3 or TRBV12-4 and TRBJ2-1, with 12 positions matching TRBD2. The CDR3 sequence is 15 residues long. With 1 base clipped from V and 15 bases from J, the junction kept 10 bases outside the gene matches. In nucleotides, the CDR3 is TGTGCCAGCAGTTTAGTTGCTAGCGGGGGGGCAATCAGGTTCTTC. This gives the protein CASSLVASGGAIRFF.

In DNA form, the CDR3 reads TGTGCCAGCAGTCTCCCTCCGGGGGGTAGCACAGATACGCAGTATTTT. It yields the protein CASSLPPGGSTDTQYF. The V and J genes are TRBV6-5 and TRBJ2-3, with 7 positions matching TRBD2. Looked up from germline, CDR1 is MNHEY and CDR2 is SVGAGI. Unmatched junction bases numbered 8, after V lost 5 bases and J lost 0 bases. The CDR3 is made up of 16 amino acids.

This clonotype has a handful of counts. The chain employs TRBV5-1 and TRBJ2-7; TRBD2 matches at 8 bases. With V trimmed by 4 bases and J by 9 bases, 15 bases remained unmatched. This CDR3 is 15 amino acids long. The V gene's germline CDR1 is SGHRS and CDR2 YFSETQ. The CDR3 DNA sequence: TGCGCCAGCAGCCCAACACGGGGGGGCCTTTATCGGCAGTACTTC. It translates to CASSPTRGGLYRQYF.

This clonotype was seen more than once but under ten times. The V call is TRBV4-2, the J call TRBJ2-5; TRBD2 aligns across 7 bases. J gave up 5 bases and V 0 bases, and 6 bases lay outside the gene matches. Germline V gene sequence: CDR1 LGHNA, CDR2 YNFKEQ. CDR3 length equals 15 residues. CDR3: CASSQETGGSETQYF. Written as DNA, the CDR3 is TGTGCCAGCAGCCAAGAGACGGGGGGATCGGAGACCCAGTACTTC.

In this sample, this clonotype turned up a few times. The chain links TRBV7-2 to TRBJ1-5; the D is unclear. Trimming removed 3 bases at V and 5 bases at J, with 11 bases between. CDR1 and CDR2 from the germline V gene are SGHTA and FQGNSA. The CDR3 spans 14 residues. This CDR3 reads CASSLGGGYQPQHF. The DNA of the CDR3 is TGTGCCAGCAGCTTGGGTGGAGGGTATCAGCCCCAGCATTTT.

This clonotype was observed a few times. The chain recombines TRBV6-2 or TRBV6-3 with TRBJ2-1; D remains ambiguous. Trimming stripped 5 bases from V and 8 bases from J, with 16 bases between. The CDR3 spans 14 residues. CDR1 is MNHEY, CDR2 SVGEGT, per germline. CDR3 residues: CASSRQSSPDEQFF. In DNA, the CDR3 is TGTGCCAGCAGTCGCCAATCATCCCCCGATGAGCAGTTCTTC.

The gene calls are TRBV7-8 and TRBJ2-4; TRBD2 aligns across 10 bases. CDR3 length equals 19 residues. The V segment lost 4 bases and the J segment 8 bases; nucleotides outside the gene matches: 20. The germline V gene encodes CDR1 SGHVS and CDR2 FQNEAQ. For the CDR3, the DNA is TGTGCCAGCAGCTCCCCCGAAACGTTGAGCGGGGGGGCAGGGGACATTCAGTACTTC. It translates to CASSSPETLSGGAGDIQYF.

This clonotype was seen only a few times. The rearrangement links TRBV5-1 to TRBJ1-1; D is perhaps TRBD1 (6 bases). V was clipped by 4 bases and J by 1 base, with 11 bases between them. This CDR3 region has 14 residues. Germline CDR1 SGHRS, CDR2 YFSETQ. The CDR3 sequence: CASSGDTWNTEAFF. In DNA, the CDR3 is TGCGCCAGCAGCGGGGACACCTGGAACACTGAAGCTTTCTTT.

This clonotype has at least ten counts. The CDR3 DNA is TGTGCCAGCAGTTTAAGGTGGGACACTGAAGCTTTCTTT. Translating it yields CASSLRWDTEAFF. V is TRBV12-3 or TRBV12-4 and J is TRBJ1-1; D is ambiguous. CDR3 size: 13 residues. Trimming pared 2 bases from V and 3 bases from J, leaving 7 bases between.

At least ten counts were recorded for this clonotype. The chain is built from TRBV7-9 and TRBJ2-5; 7 bases are a match to TRBD2. The CDR3 runs to 15 residues. J gave up 2 bases and V 2 bases, and 5 bases lay outside the gene matches. The germline V gene has CDR1 SEHNR and CDR2 FQNEAQ (reference sequence). DNA for the CDR3: TGTGCCAGCAGCTTACAGCGGGGTTGGCAAGAGACCCAGTACTTC. Protein product: CASSLQRGWQETQYF.

A note on this clonotype: Compared with germline, one end of the junction differs, possibly owing to a read error. V usage is TRBV27 and J usage is TRBJ1-2, with 10 bases fitting TRBD1. The V gene's germline CDR1 is MNHEY and CDR2 SMNVEV (reference sequence). The length of the CDR3 is 12 residues. CDR3 sequence (DNA): TGTGCCAGCAGTCCTCGACAGGGGGCCTTCGCCTTC. Translation: CASSPRQGAFAF.

The J gene is TRBJ2-7, the V gene TRBV5-1; 9 nucleotides match TRBD1. CDR1 and CDR2 from the germline V gene are SGHRS and YFSETQ. This CDR3 region has 15 residues. The V and J ends lost 5 bases and 0 bases, in that order; junction bases with no gene match: 6. CDR3: CASSSDRGISYEQYV. The CDR3 DNA is TGCGCCAGCAGTTCAGACAGGGGGATCTCCTACGAGCAGTACGTC.